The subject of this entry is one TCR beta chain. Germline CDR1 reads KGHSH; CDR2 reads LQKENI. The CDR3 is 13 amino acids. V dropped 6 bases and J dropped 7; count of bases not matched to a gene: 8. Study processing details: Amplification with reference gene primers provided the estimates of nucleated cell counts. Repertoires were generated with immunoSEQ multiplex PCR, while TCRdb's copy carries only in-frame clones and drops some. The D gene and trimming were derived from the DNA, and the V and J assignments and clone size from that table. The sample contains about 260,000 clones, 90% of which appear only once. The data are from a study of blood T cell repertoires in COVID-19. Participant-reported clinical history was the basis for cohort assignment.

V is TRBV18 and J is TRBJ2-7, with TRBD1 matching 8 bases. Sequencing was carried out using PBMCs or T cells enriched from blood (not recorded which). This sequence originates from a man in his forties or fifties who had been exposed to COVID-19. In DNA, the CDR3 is TGTGCCAGCTCGCCTGACAGGGGCCGGGAGCAGTACTTC. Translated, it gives CASSPDRGREQYF.